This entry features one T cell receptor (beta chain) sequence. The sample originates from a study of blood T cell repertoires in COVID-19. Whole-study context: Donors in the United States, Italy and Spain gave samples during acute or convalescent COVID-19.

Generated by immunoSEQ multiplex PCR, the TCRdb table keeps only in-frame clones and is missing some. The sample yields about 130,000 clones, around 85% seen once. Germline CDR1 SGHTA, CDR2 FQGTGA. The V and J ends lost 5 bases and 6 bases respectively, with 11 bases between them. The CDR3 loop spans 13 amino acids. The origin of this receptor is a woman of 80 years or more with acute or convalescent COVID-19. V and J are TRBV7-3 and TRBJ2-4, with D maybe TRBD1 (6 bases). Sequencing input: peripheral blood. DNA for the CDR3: TGTGCCAGCAGCCCCGACAGGTCAAACATTCAGTACTTC. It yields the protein CASSPDRSNIQYF.